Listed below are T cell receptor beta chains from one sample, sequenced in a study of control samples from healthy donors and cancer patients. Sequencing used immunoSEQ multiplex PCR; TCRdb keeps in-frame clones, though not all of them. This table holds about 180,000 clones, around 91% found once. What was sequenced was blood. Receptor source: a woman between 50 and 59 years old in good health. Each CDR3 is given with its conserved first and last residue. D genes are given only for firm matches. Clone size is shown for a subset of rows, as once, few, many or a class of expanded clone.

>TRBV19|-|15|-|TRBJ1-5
CASSTGHYSNQPQHF
TGTGCCAGTAGTACCGGACACTATAGCAATCAGCCCCAGCATTTT
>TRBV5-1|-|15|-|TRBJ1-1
CASSGYFSGNTEAFF
TGCGCCAGCAGCGGGTACTTCTCTGGGAACACTGAAGCTTTCTTT
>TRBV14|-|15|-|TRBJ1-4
CASSQDLATNEKLFF
TGTGCCAGCAGCCAAGACCTTGCAACTAATGAAAAACTGTTTTTT
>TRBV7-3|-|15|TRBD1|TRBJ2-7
CASSLPPGQVPEQYF
TGTGCCAGCAGCTTACCCCCGGGACAGGTCCCCGAGCAGTACTTC
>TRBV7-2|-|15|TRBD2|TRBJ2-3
CASSLTSGTFDTQYF
TGTGCCAGCAGCCTCACTAGCGGGACCTTCGATACGCAGTATTTT
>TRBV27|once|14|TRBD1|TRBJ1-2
CASRPTGSNYGYTF
TGTGCCAGCAGGCCGACAGGGTCTAACTATGGCTACACCTTC
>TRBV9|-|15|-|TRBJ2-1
CASSVGQGVSGVQFF
TGTGCCAGCAGCGTAGGACAGGGGGTTAGCGGGGTGCAGTTCTTC
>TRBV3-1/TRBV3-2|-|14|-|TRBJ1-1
CASSPRGANTEAFF
TGTGCCAGCAGCCCGCGGGGGGCGAACACTGAAGCTTTCTTT
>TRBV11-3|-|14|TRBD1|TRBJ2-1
CASSLGDRYNEQFF
TGTGCCAGCAGCTTAGGGGACAGATACAATGAGCAGTTCTTC
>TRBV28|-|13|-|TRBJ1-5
CASSGVYNQPQHF
TGTGCCAGCAGTGGGGTTTACAATCAGCCCCAGCATTTT
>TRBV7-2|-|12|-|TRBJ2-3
CASSQMGPRRYF
TGTGCCAGCAGCCAGATGGGACCGCGCCGGTATTTT
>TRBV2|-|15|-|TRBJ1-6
CATRPRRTVNSPLHF
TGTGCCACCCGGCCGCGACGGACCGTAAATTCACCCCTCCACTTT
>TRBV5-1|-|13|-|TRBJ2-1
CASSLQEWNEQFF
TGCGCCAGCAGCTTACAAGAATGGAATGAGCAGTTCTTC
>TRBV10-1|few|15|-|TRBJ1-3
CASSESVEGGNTIYF
TGCGCCAGCAGTGAGTCAGTGGAGGGAGGAAACACCATATATTTT
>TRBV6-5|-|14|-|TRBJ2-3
CASSVPGITDTQYF
TGTGCCAGCTCGGTGCCTGGAATCACAGATACGCAGTATTTT
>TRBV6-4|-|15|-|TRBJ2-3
CASSDGPISTDTQYF
TGTGCCAGCAGTGACGGGCCAATCAGCACAGATACGCAGTATTTT
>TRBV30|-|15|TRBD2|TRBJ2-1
CAYTGTSGRVGEQFF
TGTGCCTACACCGGGACTAGCGGGAGAGTTGGTGAGCAGTTCTTC
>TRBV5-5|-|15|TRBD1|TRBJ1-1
CASSLYGQGNTEAFF
TGTGCCAGCAGCTTATATGGACAGGGAAACACTGAAGCTTTCTTT
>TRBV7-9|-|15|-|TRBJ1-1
CASSLGGPERAEAFF
TGTGCCAGCAGCTTAGGGGGCCCCGAAAGGGCTGAAGCTTTCTTT
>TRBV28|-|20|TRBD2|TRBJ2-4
CASSSYLLAGGVQAKNIQYF
TGTGCCAGCAGTTCATATTTACTAGCGGGAGGGGTCCAGGCCAAAAACATTCAGTACTTC
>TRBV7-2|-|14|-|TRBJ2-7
CASINWGDAYEQYF
TGTGCCAGCATCAATTGGGGGGACGCCTACGAGCAGTACTTC
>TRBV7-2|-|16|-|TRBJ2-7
CASSLVGAGSSYEQYF
TGTGCCAGCAGCTTAGTAGGGGCAGGGAGCTCCTACGAGCAGTACTTC
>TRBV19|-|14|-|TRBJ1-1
CASSASKGLTEAFF
TGTGCCAGTAGTGCCTCCAAGGGATTGACTGAAGCTTTCTTT
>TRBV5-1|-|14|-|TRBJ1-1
CASSWTAMNTEAFF
TGCGCCAGCAGCTGGACAGCAATGAACACTGAAGCTTTCTTT
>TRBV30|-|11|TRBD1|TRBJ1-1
CAWRMTGFAFF
TGTGCCTGGAGGATGACAGGGTTTGCTTTCTTT
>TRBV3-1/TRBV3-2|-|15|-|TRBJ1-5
CASSAGRVSGQPQHF
TGTGCCAGCAGCGCGGGCAGGGTTAGTGGTCAGCCCCAGCATTTT
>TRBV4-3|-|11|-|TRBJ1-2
CASSQGLGYTF
TGCGCCAGCAGCCAAGGATTGGGCTACACCTTC
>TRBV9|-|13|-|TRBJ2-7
CASSVADSYEQYF
TGTGCCAGCAGCGTAGCAGACAGCTACGAGCAGTACTTC
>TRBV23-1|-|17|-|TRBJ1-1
CASSQSGSGVSNTEAFF
TGCGCCAGCAGTCAATCTGGCAGCGGAGTTTCGAACACTGAAGCTTTCTTT
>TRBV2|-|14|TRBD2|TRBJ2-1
CASSERTSGNGQFF
TGTGCCAGCAGTGAAAGGACTAGCGGCAATGGGCAGTTCTTC
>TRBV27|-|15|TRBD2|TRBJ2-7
CASSLQAGASYEQYF
TGTGCCAGCAGTTTACAAGCGGGAGCATCCTACGAGCAGTACTTC
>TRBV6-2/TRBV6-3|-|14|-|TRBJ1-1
CASSQIHRNTEAFF
TGTGCCAGCAGTCAAATCCACAGAAACACTGAAGCTTTCTTT
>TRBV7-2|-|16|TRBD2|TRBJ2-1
CASSFRLTSGIWEQFF
TGTGCCAGCAGCTTCCGATTGACTAGCGGGATATGGGAGCAGTTCTTC
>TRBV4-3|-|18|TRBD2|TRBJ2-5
CASSQEPSGGNRGETQYF
TGCGCCAGCAGCCAAGAACCTAGCGGGGGGAACCGAGGCGAGACCCAGTACTTC
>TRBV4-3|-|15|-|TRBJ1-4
CASSQAPGVGEKLFF
TGCGCCAGCAGCCAAGCCCCAGGGGTAGGGGAAAAACTGTTTTTT
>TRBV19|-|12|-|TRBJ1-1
CASSILSQQAFF
TGTGCCAGTAGTATTTTATCACAGCAAGCTTTCTTT
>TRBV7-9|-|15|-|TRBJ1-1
CASSFPNQGRTEAFF
TGTGCCAGCAGCTTCCCAAACCAGGGTCGAACTGAAGCTTTCTTT
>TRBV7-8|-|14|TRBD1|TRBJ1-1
CASSLGQGTSEAFF
TGTGCCAGCAGCTTAGGACAGGGAACTAGTGAAGCTTTCTTT
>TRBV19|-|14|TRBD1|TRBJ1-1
CASSSTGGYTEAFF
TGTGCCAGTAGCTCGACAGGGGGCTACACTGAAGCTTTCTTT
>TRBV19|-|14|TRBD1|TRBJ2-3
CASSIQGAADTQYF
TGTGCCAGTAGTATACAGGGGGCGGCAGATACGCAGTATTTT
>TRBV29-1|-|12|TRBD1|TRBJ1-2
CSVADRVLGYTF
TGCAGCGTTGCGGACAGGGTTCTTGGCTACACCTTC
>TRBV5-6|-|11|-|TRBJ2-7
CASSARGEQYF
TGTGCCAGCAGCGCGCGGGGTGAGCAGTACTTC
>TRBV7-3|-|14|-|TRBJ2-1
CASSLFGLDNEQFF
TGTGCCAGCAGCTTATTCGGCCTTGACAATGAGCAGTTCTTC
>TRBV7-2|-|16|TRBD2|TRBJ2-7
CASSLGGPSGVYEQYF
TGTGCCAGCAGCTTAGGAGGGCCTAGCGGGGTTTACGAGCAGTACTTC
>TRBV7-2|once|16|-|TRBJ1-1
CASSLVGNRVNTEAFF
TGTGCCAGCAGCTTAGTGGGGAACAGGGTGAACACTGAAGCTTTCTTT
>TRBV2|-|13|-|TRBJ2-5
CASSRGIQETQYF
TGTGCCAGCAGTAGGGGGATCCAAGAGACCCAGTACTTC
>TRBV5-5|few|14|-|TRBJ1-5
CASSPGNANQPQHF
TGTGCCAGCAGCCCCGGGAATGCCAATCAGCCCCAGCATTTT
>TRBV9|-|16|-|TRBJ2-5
CASSAQPLTSRETQYF
TGTGCCAGCAGCGCCCAACCCCTAACTAGCAGAGAGACCCAGTACTTC
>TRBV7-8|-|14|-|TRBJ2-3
CASRSGLSTDTQYF
TGTGCCAGCAGATCCGGGCTGAGCACAGATACGCAGTATTTT
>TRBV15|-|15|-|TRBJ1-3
CATSTLFNSGNTIYF
TGTGCCACCAGCACCCTTTTTAACTCTGGAAACACCATATATTTT
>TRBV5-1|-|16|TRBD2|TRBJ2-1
CASSLGGGAEVNEQFF
TGCGCCAGCAGCTTGGGCGGGGGGGCCGAAGTCAATGAGCAGTTCTTC
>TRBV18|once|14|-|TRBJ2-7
CASSGPQLPYEQYF
TGTGCCAGTTCAGGGCCACAATTACCCTACGAGCAGTACTTC
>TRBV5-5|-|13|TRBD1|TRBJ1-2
CASTRTGNYGYTF
TGTGCCAGCACCCGGACAGGGAACTATGGCTACACCTTC
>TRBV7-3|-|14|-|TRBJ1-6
CASSFGQRNSPLHF
TGTGCCAGCAGCTTCGGACAGAGAAATTCACCCCTCCACTTT